This T cell receptor (beta chain) originates from a study of monozygotic twins with inflammatory bowel disease. The study, taken as a whole, reports: Patient repertoires may carry noise from differing immunosuppressive treatments. The study found lower TCRbeta diversity (inverse Simpson) in IBD patients than in healthy co-twins. Results did not support any single strong IBD-associated signal or clonotype.

TCRdb re-called the 5' RACE reads, yielding one record per CDR3 amino acid sequence without DNA. This sample's clone table lists 350,000 to 550,000 distinct CDR3 sequences. In regard to this clonotype: Its antigen remains unidentified.

CDR3 length: 14 residues. Germline CDR1 is SQVTM and CDR2 is ANQGSEA. The specimen was blood. The V and J genes are TRBV29-1 and TRBJ2-7; TCRdb's D call of TRBD1 is untestable without DNA. The TCR was taken from a human donor with ulcerative colitis or Crohn's disease, or a healthy co-twin of an affected twin (not recorded which). CDR3 in amino acids: CSVEAWTGSYEQYF.